Below, one T cell receptor beta chain is given with its context. These data belong to a study of blood T cell repertoires in COVID-19. The repertoire was sequenced with immunoSEQ multiplex PCR; TCRdb's copy has only in-frame clones and lacks some. Of 140,000 or so clones in the sample, over 70% are singletons; the top ten hold about 2%. CDR1 and CDR2 from the germline V gene are SGHDN and FVKESK. The CDR3 runs to 17 residues. Trimming shortened V by 0 bases and J by 3 bases, and 15 bases separated the two germline ends. This TCR was recovered from a woman aged 55-69 years with acute or convalescent COVID-19. Source material: peripheral blood. This rearrangement joins TRBV14 to TRBJ2-1; D is perhaps TRBD1 (5 bases). CDR3: CASSQDRLGASYNEQFF. CDR3 bases: TGTGCCAGCAGCCAAGATCGGCTAGGGGCCAGCTACAATGAGCAGTTCTTC.